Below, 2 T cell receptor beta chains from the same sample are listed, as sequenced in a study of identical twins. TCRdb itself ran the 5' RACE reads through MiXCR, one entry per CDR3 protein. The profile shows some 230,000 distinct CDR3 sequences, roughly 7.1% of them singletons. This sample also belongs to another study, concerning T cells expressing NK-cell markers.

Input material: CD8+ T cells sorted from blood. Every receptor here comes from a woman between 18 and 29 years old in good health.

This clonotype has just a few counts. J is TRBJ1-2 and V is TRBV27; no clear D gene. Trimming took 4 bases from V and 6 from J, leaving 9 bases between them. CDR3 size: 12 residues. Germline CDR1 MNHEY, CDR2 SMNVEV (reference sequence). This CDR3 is CASSSSGDGYTF. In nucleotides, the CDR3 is TGTGCCAGCAGTTCAAGCGGCGATGGCTACACCTTC.

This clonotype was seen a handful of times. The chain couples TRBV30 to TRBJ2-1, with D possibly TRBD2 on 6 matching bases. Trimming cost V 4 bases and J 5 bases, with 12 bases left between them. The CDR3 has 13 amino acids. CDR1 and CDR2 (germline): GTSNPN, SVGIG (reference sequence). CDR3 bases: TGTGCCTGGAAAGCGGGCGAGAACAATGAGCAGTTCTTC. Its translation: CAWKAGENNEQFF.